A selection of T cell receptor beta chains follows, all from one sample in a study of regulatory dendritic cells for organ transplantation. Using immunoSEQ multiplex PCR, the repertoire was profiled, and TCRdb retains in-frame clones only, with some absent. The data contain approximately 10,000 clones, roughly 86% of them singletons. The antigens for these receptors are not known. The source material was naive CD8+ T cells from blood cultured with dendritic cells. The receptors come from a human donor in good health. Each CDR3 is given with its conserved first and last residue. A D gene is named only where the DNA matches it firmly. Rows give clone size only sometimes, using once, few, many, or a class for an expanded clone.

cdr3_aa cdr3_nt cdr3_length d_call v_call clone_size j_call
CASSQEGDSGNTIYF TGTGCCAGCAGCCAAGAGGGGGACTCTGGAAACACCATATATTTT 15 - TRBV4-2 - TRBJ1-3
CSVEGLAGGINYNEQFF TGCAGCGTTGAAGGACTAGCGGGAGGGATTAACTACAATGAGCAGTTCTTC 17 TRBD2 TRBV29-1 - TRBJ2-1
CASSPKWGGSNQPQHF TGTGCCAGCAGTCCCAAGTGGGGGGGGAGCAATCAGCCCCAGCATTTT 16 - TRBV2 once TRBJ1-5
CASREGAAQYEQYF TGTGCCAGCAGGGAGGGGGCAGCCCAATACGAGCAGTACTTC 14 - TRBV6-5 - TRBJ2-7
CASSLLTGLVGITEAFF TGTGCCAGCAGCTTACTCACCGGGCTGGTCGGTATCACTGAAGCTTTCTTT 17 - TRBV7-6 - TRBJ1-1
CASSFSGGGYGYTF TGTGCCAGCAGTTTTTCAGGGGGAGGGTATGGCTACACCTTC 14 TRBD1 TRBV27 - TRBJ1-2
CASSSPDRGDTEAFF TGTGCCAGCAGCTCACCCGACAGAGGGGACACTGAAGCTTTCTTT 15 - TRBV27 - TRBJ1-1
CASSLDSPTDTQYF TGCGCCAGCAGCTTGGACAGCCCCACAGATACGCAGTATTTT 14 - TRBV5-1 - TRBJ2-3
CASSGMEHGRPQHF TGTGCCAGCAGCGGCATGGAGCATGGGCGGCCCCAGCATTTT 14 - TRBV9 few TRBJ1-5
CASSGGAAAEQYF TGTGCCAGCAGCGGCGGCGCGGCAGCGGAGCAGTACTTC 13 - TRBV9 - TRBJ2-7